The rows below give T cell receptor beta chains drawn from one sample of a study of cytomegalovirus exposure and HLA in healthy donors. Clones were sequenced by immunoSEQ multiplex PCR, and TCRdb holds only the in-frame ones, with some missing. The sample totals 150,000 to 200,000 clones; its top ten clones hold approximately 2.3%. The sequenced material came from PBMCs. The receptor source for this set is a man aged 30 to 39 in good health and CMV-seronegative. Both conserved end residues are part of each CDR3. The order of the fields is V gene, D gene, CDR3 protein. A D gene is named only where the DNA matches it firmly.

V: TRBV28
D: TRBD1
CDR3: CASRWTGGGYTF

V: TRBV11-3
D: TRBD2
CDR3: CASSFGLAGGDTQYF

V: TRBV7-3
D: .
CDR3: CASSLRGSEAFF

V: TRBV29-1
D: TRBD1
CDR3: CSVGQGDGETQYF

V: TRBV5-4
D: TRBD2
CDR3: CASSEGRVLGNEQYF

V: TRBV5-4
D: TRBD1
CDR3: CASSVPGQGADTQYF

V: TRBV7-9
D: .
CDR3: CASSSYSGAYEQYF

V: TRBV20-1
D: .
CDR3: CSASGDYGYTF

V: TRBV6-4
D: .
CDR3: CASSRSVRASGDQPQHF

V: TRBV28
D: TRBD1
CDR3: CASIPLQGRNYGYTF

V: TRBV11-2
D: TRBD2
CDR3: CASSPLAGNYNEQFF

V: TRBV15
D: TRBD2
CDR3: CATSRGGLGGNEQFF

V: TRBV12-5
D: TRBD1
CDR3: CASGLPPGQGFVNVLTF

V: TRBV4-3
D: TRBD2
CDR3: CASSQGSGGADTQYF

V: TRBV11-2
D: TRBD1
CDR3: CASSLGTGGFGNTIYF

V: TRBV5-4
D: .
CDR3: CASSLAYGYTF

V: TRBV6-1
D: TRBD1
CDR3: CASRRQGPSNQPQHF

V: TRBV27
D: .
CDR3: CASSLVRTPNTEAFF

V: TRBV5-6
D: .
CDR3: CASSLYGSSTDTQYF

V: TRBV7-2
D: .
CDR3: CASSLYREPGELFF

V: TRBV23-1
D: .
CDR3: CASSPTMDSYSNQPQHF

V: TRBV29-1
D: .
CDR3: CSVVSKNIQYF

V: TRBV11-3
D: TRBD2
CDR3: CASSLDGRAGNEQFF

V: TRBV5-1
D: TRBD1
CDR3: CASRDRDTDTQYF

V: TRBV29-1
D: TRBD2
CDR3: CSPATSGRRETQYF

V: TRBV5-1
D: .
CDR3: CASSLYGSSTDTQYF

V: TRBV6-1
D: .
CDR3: CASSEESQGNYEQYF

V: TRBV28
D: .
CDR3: CASSPDFYEQYF

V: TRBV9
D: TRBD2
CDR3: CASSVGVKSGRAFEQYF

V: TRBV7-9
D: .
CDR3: CASSSTRGVGEQYF

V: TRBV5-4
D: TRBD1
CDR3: CASSTKSGQGADTQYF

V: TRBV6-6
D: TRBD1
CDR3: CASSYGQGNYNEQFF

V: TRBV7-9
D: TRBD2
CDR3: CASSSPTPRAGGGTDTQYF

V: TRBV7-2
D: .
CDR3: CASSLAQSYEQYF

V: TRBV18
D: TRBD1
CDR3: CASSRRGQGSGELFF

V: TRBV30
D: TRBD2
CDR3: CARSGTRASGRGDEQFF

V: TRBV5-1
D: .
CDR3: CASSPGQRNYSYTF

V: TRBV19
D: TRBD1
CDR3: CATRQGYQPQHF

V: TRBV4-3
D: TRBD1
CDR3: CASSQGQGESNEQFF

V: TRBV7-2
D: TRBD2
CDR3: CASSLVSSGRGYEQYF

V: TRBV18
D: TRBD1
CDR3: CASSPKSGTGDHEQYF

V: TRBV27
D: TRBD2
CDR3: CASSEGLASYEQYF

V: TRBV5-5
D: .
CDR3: CASSPDPSTGGNYGYTF

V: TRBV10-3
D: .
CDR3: CAISESREQFF

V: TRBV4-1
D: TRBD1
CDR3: CASSRPQAQGASGNTIYF

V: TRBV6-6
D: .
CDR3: CASSYSSTGNQPQHF

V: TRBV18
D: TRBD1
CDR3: CASSPYGQGLEAFF

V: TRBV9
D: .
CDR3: CASSPPTGRVNTEAFF

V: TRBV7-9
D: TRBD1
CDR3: CASSLVGVRGRPGELFF

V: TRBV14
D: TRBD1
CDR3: CASSQETPGGFAYEQYF

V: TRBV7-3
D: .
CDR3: CASSPQLGPTGELFF

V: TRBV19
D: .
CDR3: CASSIVAGLTEAFF

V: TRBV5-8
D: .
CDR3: CASSRTALVQTLHF

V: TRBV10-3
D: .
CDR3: CAISDPQRDGYTF

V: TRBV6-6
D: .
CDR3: CASSPGGTNEKLFF

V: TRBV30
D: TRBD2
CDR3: CASDRASGSYEQYF

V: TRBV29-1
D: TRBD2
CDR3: CSVWGTSGTDTQYF

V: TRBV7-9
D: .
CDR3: CASSLAAYEQYF

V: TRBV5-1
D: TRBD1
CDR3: CASSFQGQIYGYTF